This T cell receptor (beta chain) was captured in a study of cytomegalovirus exposure and HLA in healthy donors. Notes on the study in general: Sequencing depth roughly uniform across donors was assumed in presence/absence analyses.

Trimming took 1 base from V and 2 from J, leaving 6 bases between them. The germline CDR1 and CDR2 sequences are MGHRA and YSYEKL. This CDR3 is built from 14 residues. Comments on this clone: As yet, its antigen is unknown.

The PCR made use of 60 Vbeta and 13 Jbeta primers. Clones were read by immunoSEQ multiplex PCR, and TCRdb kept only the in-frame ones, dropping some. There are approximately 150,000 clones in the sample; 82% occur only once, and around 2.5% lies in the top ten. The chain carries TRBV4-1 and TRBJ1-5; a possible D gene is TRBD1 (5 bases). Sequencing was carried out using PBMCs. The sequence was collected from a male donor in good health and CMV-seronegative. CDR3 sequence: CASSQGRGNQPQHF. CDR3 in DNA: TGCGCCAGCAGCCAAGGCAGGGGCAATCAGCCCCAGCATTTT.